The clone carrying this TCR beta chain has just a few counts. Its target is not known. Documented treatment: roughly ten-day PBMC culture with coronavirus spike peptide pools or control peptides (ViraFEST assay). After expanding antigen-specific T cells with peptide pools, ViraFEST sequenced their TCRs. The data derive from a study of vaccination and CD4 T cells after COVID-19. Overall study context: Cells were stimulated with overlapping spike peptide pools from SARS-CoV-2, HCoV-NL63, HCoV-OC43 and HCoV-229E. Control wells got either CEFX epitopes, HIV-1 Nef peptides, or no peptide at all.

The study, taken as a whole, reports: Recorded median SARS-CoV-2-reactive clonotype numbers increased from about 20 to 38 without reaching significance.

Cultured CD4+ T-cell DNA underwent Oncomine TCR Beta short-read sequencing. From the PCR reads, TCRdb called clonotypes with MiXCR, one entry per CDR3 protein. Here the sample spans roughly 20,000 distinct CDR3 sequences, 25% to 40% being singletons. Sequencing used cultured CD4+ T cells from blood. The clonotype originates from a human donor with COVID-19.

For the CDR3, the DNA is TGTGCCAGCAGCCGAAATTCAAAAGGGGTGAACTATGGCTACACCTTC. Translated: CASSRNSKGVNYGYTF. The rearrangement links TRBV7-9 to TRBJ1-2; the D gene is possibly TRBD1 (5 bases). Germline V gene data show CDR1 as SEHNR and CDR2 as FQNEAQ (reference sequence). This CDR3 has 16 residues. The V gene lost 5 bases and the J gene lost 2 bases, with 18 bases spanning the gap.